These 31 T cell receptor beta chains were sequenced from one sample in a study of cytomegalovirus exposure and HLA in healthy donors (dated by TCRdb to the late 2010s). Library creation used the immunoSEQ multiplex PCR assay. For the multiplex PCR, a mixture combining 60 forward primers for TCR Vbeta segments and 13 reverse primers for TCR Jbeta segments was used. Not all clones reach the TCRdb copy of this immuneACCESS table, which keeps in-frame sequences only. Checked studies attribute under half of the gap to unresolved V genes and leave the rest unexplained. The sample data list 120,000 or so clones, and approximately 79% of these were observed just once. Together, the top ten hold approximately 2.1% of the sample. The source material was PBMCs. The origin of the receptors is a young man in good health and CMV-seronegative.

This chain uses TRBV29-1 with TRBJ2-7; the D gene is possibly TRBD1 (6 bases). Trimming pared 4 bases from V and 0 bases from J, leaving 13 bases between. The CDR3 length is 14 residues. Germline values: CDR1 SQVTM, CDR2 ANQGSEA. Here the CDR3 DNA reads TGCAGCGTTGCACCTCGACAGGCCTCCTACGAGCAGTACTTC. This codes for CSVAPRQASYEQYF.

V is TRBV5-6 and J is TRBJ2-6; no firm D call. With 4 bases removed from V and 0 bases from J, the gap between germline ends came to 14 bases. From germline, CDR1 is SGHDT and CDR2 YYEEEE. The CDR3 has 17 residues. The DNA of the CDR3 is TGTGCCAGCAGCGGTTTAGTTTCTGGCTCTGGGGCCAACGTCCTGACTTTC. Its protein is CASSGLVSGSGANVLTF.

The J gene is TRBJ1-4, the V gene TRBV28; 7 bases fit TRBD1. The ends lost 6 bases at V and 12 bases at J; junction bases unmatched: 7. The CDR3 is 12 amino acids. Germline CDR1 reads MDHEN; CDR2 reads SYDVKM. The CDR3 nucleotides read TGTGCCAGCAGGCCTACAGGGGTGGAACTGTTTTTT. It yields the protein CASRPTGVELFF.

The V call is TRBV27, the J call TRBJ1-1; D might be TRBD1 (5 bases). This CDR3 spans 13 amino acids. Germline-derived CDR1 and CDR2 are MNHEY and SMNVEV (reference sequence). V was pared by 6 bases and J by 5 bases, with 13 bases between. The CDR3 DNA is TGTGCCAGCAGCCTTGGGGGGAGAACTGAAGCTTTCTTT. Protein: CASSLGGRTEAFF.

The chain carries TRBV10-3 and TRBJ1-2, with D tentatively TRBD1 (6 bases). The CDR3 has 15 residues. In germline, CDR1 is ENHRY, CDR2 SYGVKD. CDR3 DNA: TGTGGTGCCTCTCCGGACAGACCTTCTAACTATGGCTACACCTTC. It translates to CGASPDRPSNYGYTF.

Here the CDR3 reads CAINEREGLAGAGEGDTQYF. As DNA, the CDR3 is TGTGCCATCAATGAAAGAGAAGGACTAGCGGGGGCCGGGGAAGGGGATACGCAGTATTTT. The V gene is TRBV10-3, the J gene TRBJ2-3; 13 bases are shared with TRBD2. CDR3 size: 20 residues. The V gene end was trimmed by 7 bases and the J gene end by 6 bases; junction bases not matched to a gene: 22. The germline V gene has CDR1 ENHRY and CDR2 SYGVKD.

The V gene is TRBV2, the J gene TRBJ2-3; 8 positions agree with TRBD2. CDR1 and CDR2 from the germline V gene are SNHLY and FYNNEI. This CDR3 comprises 15 residues. The V segment lost 2 bases and the J segment 5 bases; nucleotides outside the gene matches: 6. CDR3 DNA sequence: TGTGCCAGCAGTGAAACATACGGGGGGGGAGATACGCAGTATTTT. This translates into CASSETYGGGDTQYF.

This clone has more than one count but fewer than ten. This chain uses TRBV27 with TRBJ2-3, with D hard to call. Trimming removed 3 bases from V and 6 bases from J, with 16 bases in between. Germline CDR1 is MNHEY and CDR2 is SMNVEV (reference sequence). This CDR3 contains 15 residues. CDR3 protein: CASSFRGRPSDTQYF. The DNA of the CDR3 is TGTGCCAGCAGTTTCCGCGGTAGACCTTCGGATACGCAGTATTTT.

The chain links TRBV6-5 to TRBJ1-6, with D tentatively TRBD1 (6 bases). The V and J ends lost 6 bases and 8 bases respectively, with 11 bases between them. CDR3 length equals 13 residues. Germline V gene sequence: CDR1 MNHEY, CDR2 SVGAGI. The CDR3 reads CASRGAGDSPLHF. In DNA, the CDR3 is TGTGCCAGCAGGGGGGCAGGGGATTCACCCCTCCACTTT.

The genes are TRBV10-1 and TRBJ1-2; 7 bases are a match to TRBD1. V dropped 3 bases and J dropped 6; count of bases not matched to a gene: 4. The CDR3 runs to 13 residues. Germline values: CDR1 WNHNN, CDR2 SYGVQD (reference sequence). Written as DNA, the CDR3 is TGCGCCAGCAGTGACAGGGGGATCGATGGCTACACCTTC. Translating it yields CASSDRGIDGYTF.

This clone showed up just once. In this CDR3 the conserved last residue, phenylalanine or tryptophan, is missing, so a read error is likely. Because the CDR3's place on the DNA is in doubt, the DNA is left out and the CDR3 is given as listed by TCRdb. This chain links TRBV6-1 with TRBJ1-6; TRBD1, the table's D call, lacks a check against the DNA. 15 amino acids form the CDR3, both terminal residues included. Germline values: CDR1 MNHNS, CDR2 SASEGT. CDR3 loop: CASSEVGLIGQGVPS.

V and J are TRBV6-1 and TRBJ2-5; 7 bases are a match to TRBD2. The V segment lost 6 bases and the J segment 0 bases; nucleotides outside the gene matches: 7. Germline lookup yields CDR1 MNHNS and CDR2 SASEGT. The CDR3 loop spans 15 amino acids. CDR3 sequence reads: CASRLGEGYQETQYF. CDR3 DNA: TGTGCCAGCAGACTCGGGGAGGGGTACCAAGAGACCCAGTACTTC.

The chain has TRBV30 and TRBJ2-7; 7 bases map to TRBD1. The trim removed 2 bases at V and 0 bases at J, leaving 13 bases unmatched. The V gene's germline CDR1 is GTSNPN and CDR2 SVGIG (reference sequence). This CDR3 is 17 amino acids long. This CDR3 reads CAWSSLSPRTGSYEQYF. CDR3 DNA sequence: TGTGCCTGGAGTTCGTTATCACCCAGGACAGGCTCCTACGAGCAGTACTTC.

The DNA of the CDR3 is TGTGCCAGCAGCAACAGGGGCACCGGGGAGCTGTTTTTT. Protein: CASSNRGTGELFF. The rearrangement uses TRBV2 and TRBJ2-2, with 7 bases matching TRBD1. This CDR3 has 13 residues. The germline V gene encodes CDR1 SNHLY and CDR2 FYNNEI. With V trimmed by 6 bases and J by 4 bases, 2 bases remained unmatched.

This rearrangement joins TRBV9 to TRBJ1-5, with a weak D call TRBD1 (5 bases). Germline CDR1 SGDLS, CDR2 YYNGEE. This CDR3 spans 14 amino acids. V lost 0 bases and J 6 bases, leaving 10 bases between the germline ends. As DNA, the CDR3 is TGTGCCAGCAGCGTAGCAGGGAATGGTCAGCCCCAGCATTTT. Translation: CASSVAGNGQPQHF.

The CDR3 sequence is CASSPVAGVQETQYF. In nucleotides, the CDR3 is TGTGCCAGCTCACCAGTGGCGGGGGTCCAAGAGACCCAGTACTTC. The V and J genes are TRBV18 and TRBJ2-5, with TRBD2 identical over 7 bases. CDR1 and CDR2 from the germline V gene are KGHSH and LQKENI. This CDR3 contains 15 residues. J lost 1 base, V lost 2 bases, and 4 bases had no gene match.

The chain uses TRBV28 and TRBJ2-3; D perhaps matches TRBD2 (6 bases). Germline V gene lookup returns CDR1 MDHEN and CDR2 SYDVKM. This CDR3 has 12 residues. The germline V and J ends were trimmed by 7 bases and 6 bases, with 11 bases remaining between them. CDR3 residues: CASNPRGDTQYF. In DNA, the CDR3 is TGTGCCAGCAACCCCCGGGGGGATACGCAGTATTTT.

The chain links TRBV19 to TRBJ2-5, with D maybe TRBD1 (5 bases). The J call may be wrong; the DNA end is better matched by TRBJ2-7. Looked up from germline, CDR1 is LNHDA and CDR2 is SQIVND (reference sequence). There are 14 residues in the CDR3. CDR3 bases: TGTGCCAGTAGTAACCTGGACACCCCCTACGAGCAGTACTTC. It encodes CASSNLDTPYEQYF.

This rearrangement joins TRBV7-6 to TRBJ2-2; D unresolved. This CDR3 has 16 amino acids. The germline V gene has CDR1 SGHVS and CDR2 FNYEAQ. V lost 2 bases and J 8 bases, leaving 18 bases between the germline ends. CDR3 nucleotide sequence: TGTGCCAGCAGCTTACGTCCCCATGCGCCCCCGGGGGAGCTGTTTTTT. Residues: CASSLRPHAPPGELFF.

The J gene is TRBJ1-1, the V gene TRBV2; 11 bases are shared with TRBD1. The V and J ends lost 5 bases and 5 bases, in that order; junction bases with no gene match: 4. Looked up from germline, CDR1 is SNHLY and CDR2 is FYNNEI. This CDR3 region has 14 residues. CDR3 in DNA: TGTGCCAGCAGTTGGGACAGGGGGGAAACTGAAGCTTTCTTT. As protein: CASSWDRGETEAFF.

This clone has a handful of counts. In DNA form, the CDR3 reads TGTGCCATCAGGGGGACAGGAGACACCGGGGAGCTGTTTTTT. It yields the protein CAIRGTGDTGELFF. The V gene is TRBV10-3, the J gene TRBJ2-2; 8 positions match TRBD1. The germline CDR1 and CDR2 sequences are ENHRY and SYGVKD. The CDR3 has 14 amino acids. The V gene end was trimmed by 6 bases and the J gene end by 3 bases; junction bases not matched to a gene: 3.

Remarks on this clone: Other nucleotide sequences in the sample specify the same CDR3. This chain uses TRBV5-6 with TRBJ2-7; 10 bases agree with TRBD1. The V gene end was trimmed by 5 bases and the J gene end by 2 bases; junction bases not matched to a gene: 4. Per the germline V gene, CDR1 is SGHDT and CDR2 is YYEEEE. The CDR3 length is 14 residues. The CDR3 DNA reads as TGTGCCAGCAGATACGGGACAGGGGCCTACGAGCAGTACTTC. Amino acid sequence: CASRYGTGAYEQYF.

This sequence joins TRBV18 and TRBJ2-2; a possible D gene is TRBD1 (5 bases). This CDR3 has 16 residues. The ends were cut back, 2 bases at V and 0 bases at J, with 10 bases in the middle. The germline V gene encodes CDR1 KGHSH and CDR2 LQKENI. The CDR3 loop reads CASSPRGPTNTGELFF. In DNA, the CDR3 is TGTGCCAGCTCACCAAGGGGCCCTACGAACACCGGGGAGCTGTTTTTT. Drawing the rest from reference TRBV18 and TRBJ2-2, the complete variable domain is NAGVMQNPRHLVRRRGQEARLRCSPMKGHSHVYWYRQLPEEGLKFMVYLQKENIIDESGMPKERFSAEFPKEGPSILRIQQVVRGDSAAYFCASSPRGPTNTGELFFGEGSRLTVL.

The rearrangement uses TRBV11-2 and TRBJ2-1, with TRBD2 matching over 8 bases. V was pared by 0 bases and J by 9 bases, with 10 bases of the junction left unmatched. The V gene's germline CDR1 is SGHAT and CDR2 FQNNGV. The CDR3 sequence is 16 residues long. In DNA form, the CDR3 reads TGTGCCAGCAGCTTAGATCGGAGACTCGCGGGAGGTGAGCAGTTCTTC. It encodes CASSLDRRLAGGEQFF. The variable domain in full, completed from reference TRBV11-2 and TRBJ2-1, reads EAGVAQSPRYKIIEKRQSVAFWCNPISGHATLYWYQQILGQGPKLLIQFQNNGVVDDSQLPKDRFSAERLKGVDSTLKIQPAKLEDSAVYLCASSLDRRLAGGEQFFGPGTRLTVL.

CDR3 in DNA: TGTGCCAGCAGCTCAGTGGGGGGGGTCAATGAGCAGTTCTTC. Its translation is CASSSVGGVNEQFF. The chain is built from TRBV7-9 and TRBJ2-1, with 7 bases aligning to TRBD2. After removal of 4 bases from V and 6 bases from J, the junction contained 6 bases not matched to a gene. The CDR3 is 14 amino acids. Per germline, CDR1 SEHNR and CDR2 FQNEAQ (reference sequence).

The count of this clone is one. This chain uses TRBV28 with TRBJ1-4; the D gene is possibly TRBD1 (6 bases). V lost 4 bases and J lost 8, with 20 bases in between. This CDR3 has 16 residues. Per the germline V gene, CDR1 is MDHEN and CDR2 is SYDVKM. The CDR3 DNA reads as TGTGCCAGCAGTTCCCTAACTGTGCAGGGGACCGAAAAACTGTTTTTT. Encoded protein: CASSSLTVQGTEKLFF.

In DNA form, the CDR3 reads TGTGCCAGCAGCTCCACTAGCGGGGTCTTCGACGAGCAGTACTTC. Translating it yields CASSSTSGVFDEQYF. V usage is TRBV7-8 and J usage is TRBJ2-7, with 10 positions matching TRBD2. Unmatched junction bases numbered 8, after V lost 4 bases and J lost 5 bases. CDR1 and CDR2 (germline): SGHVS, FQNEAQ. The CDR3 has 15 amino acids.

The chain is built from TRBV7-9 and TRBJ1-1; 7 nucleotides line up with TRBD1. This CDR3 spans 14 amino acids. Trimming removed 10 bases from V and 7 bases from J; junction bases left unmatched: 15. CDR1 SEHNR and CDR2 FQNEAQ come from the germline V gene (reference sequence). Here the CDR3 DNA reads TGTGCCACCTCAATCGGCACAGGGGAGGATGAAGCTTTCTTT. Translated: CATSIGTGEDEAFF.

The chain joins TRBV30 to TRBJ1-6; TRBD1 might be the D (5 bases). This CDR3 has 15 amino acids. Trimming removed 8 bases from V and 7 bases from J, with 21 bases in between. CDR1 and CDR2 (germline): GTSNPN, SVGIG (reference sequence). In nucleotides, the CDR3 is TGTGCCGGCGGGTGGGGCCCAACTAGCAATTCACCCCTCCACTTT. This codes for CAGGWGPTSNSPLHF.

This chain joins TRBV7-9 and TRBJ2-3, with D tentatively TRBD1 (5 bases). This CDR3 contains 14 residues. V shed 0 bases and J shed 4 bases, with 8 bases lying between them. Germline V gene lookup returns CDR1 SEHNR and CDR2 FQNEAQ (reference sequence). This CDR3 reads CASSLAWGADTQYF. CDR3 nucleotide sequence: TGTGCCAGCAGCTTAGCTTGGGGCGCAGATACGCAGTATTTT. Combining the CDR3 with reference TRBV7-9 and TRBJ2-3 gives the whole variable domain DTGVSQNPRHKITKRGQNVTFRCDPISEHNRLYWYRQTLGQGPEFLTYFQNEAQLEKSRLLSDRFSAERPKGSFSTLEIQRTEQGDSAMYLCASSLAWGADTQYFGPGTRLTVL.

The J gene is TRBJ2-3, the V gene TRBV7-6, with 12 bases aligning to TRBD1. J gave up 3 bases and V 5 bases, and 15 bases lay outside the gene matches. Germline V gene sequence: CDR1 SGHVS, CDR2 FNYEAQ. There are 19 residues in the CDR3. The CDR3 DNA reads as TGTGCCAGCAGCGGCCGGGGACAGGGGGCGAACGCTTTTACAGATACGCAGTATTTT. Its translation is CASSGRGQGANAFTDTQYF.